This T cell receptor (beta chain) was sequenced for a study of T cell responses to AZD1222 COVID-19 vaccine. Study results and limitations: Females made up more of the donors, who were largely white British, and clonal diversity may have come out too low. Increases in Spike-specific TCR breadth and depth were seen after two AZD1222 doses.

Profiling relied on immunoSEQ multiplex PCR, and the TCRdb table lists in-frame clones only, not all of them. The sample has 85,000 to 130,000 clones; approximately 86% are singletons. Points on this clone: Antigen specificity is unknown.

CDR1 SGHTA and CDR2 FQGNSA come from the germline V gene. There are 14 residues in the CDR3. J was trimmed by 7 bases and V by 5 bases; bases with no gene match: 7. Source: peripheral blood, taken 28 days after the second dose of the MenACWY control vaccine. The sequence derives from an adult who received the MenACWY meningococcal vaccine as a control. J is TRBJ1-2 and V is TRBV7-2; 10 bases are shared with TRBD1. CDR3 region: CASSPGRQGAGYTF. The CDR3 bases are TGTGCCAGCAGCCCCGGGAGACAGGGGGCTGGCTACACCTTC.